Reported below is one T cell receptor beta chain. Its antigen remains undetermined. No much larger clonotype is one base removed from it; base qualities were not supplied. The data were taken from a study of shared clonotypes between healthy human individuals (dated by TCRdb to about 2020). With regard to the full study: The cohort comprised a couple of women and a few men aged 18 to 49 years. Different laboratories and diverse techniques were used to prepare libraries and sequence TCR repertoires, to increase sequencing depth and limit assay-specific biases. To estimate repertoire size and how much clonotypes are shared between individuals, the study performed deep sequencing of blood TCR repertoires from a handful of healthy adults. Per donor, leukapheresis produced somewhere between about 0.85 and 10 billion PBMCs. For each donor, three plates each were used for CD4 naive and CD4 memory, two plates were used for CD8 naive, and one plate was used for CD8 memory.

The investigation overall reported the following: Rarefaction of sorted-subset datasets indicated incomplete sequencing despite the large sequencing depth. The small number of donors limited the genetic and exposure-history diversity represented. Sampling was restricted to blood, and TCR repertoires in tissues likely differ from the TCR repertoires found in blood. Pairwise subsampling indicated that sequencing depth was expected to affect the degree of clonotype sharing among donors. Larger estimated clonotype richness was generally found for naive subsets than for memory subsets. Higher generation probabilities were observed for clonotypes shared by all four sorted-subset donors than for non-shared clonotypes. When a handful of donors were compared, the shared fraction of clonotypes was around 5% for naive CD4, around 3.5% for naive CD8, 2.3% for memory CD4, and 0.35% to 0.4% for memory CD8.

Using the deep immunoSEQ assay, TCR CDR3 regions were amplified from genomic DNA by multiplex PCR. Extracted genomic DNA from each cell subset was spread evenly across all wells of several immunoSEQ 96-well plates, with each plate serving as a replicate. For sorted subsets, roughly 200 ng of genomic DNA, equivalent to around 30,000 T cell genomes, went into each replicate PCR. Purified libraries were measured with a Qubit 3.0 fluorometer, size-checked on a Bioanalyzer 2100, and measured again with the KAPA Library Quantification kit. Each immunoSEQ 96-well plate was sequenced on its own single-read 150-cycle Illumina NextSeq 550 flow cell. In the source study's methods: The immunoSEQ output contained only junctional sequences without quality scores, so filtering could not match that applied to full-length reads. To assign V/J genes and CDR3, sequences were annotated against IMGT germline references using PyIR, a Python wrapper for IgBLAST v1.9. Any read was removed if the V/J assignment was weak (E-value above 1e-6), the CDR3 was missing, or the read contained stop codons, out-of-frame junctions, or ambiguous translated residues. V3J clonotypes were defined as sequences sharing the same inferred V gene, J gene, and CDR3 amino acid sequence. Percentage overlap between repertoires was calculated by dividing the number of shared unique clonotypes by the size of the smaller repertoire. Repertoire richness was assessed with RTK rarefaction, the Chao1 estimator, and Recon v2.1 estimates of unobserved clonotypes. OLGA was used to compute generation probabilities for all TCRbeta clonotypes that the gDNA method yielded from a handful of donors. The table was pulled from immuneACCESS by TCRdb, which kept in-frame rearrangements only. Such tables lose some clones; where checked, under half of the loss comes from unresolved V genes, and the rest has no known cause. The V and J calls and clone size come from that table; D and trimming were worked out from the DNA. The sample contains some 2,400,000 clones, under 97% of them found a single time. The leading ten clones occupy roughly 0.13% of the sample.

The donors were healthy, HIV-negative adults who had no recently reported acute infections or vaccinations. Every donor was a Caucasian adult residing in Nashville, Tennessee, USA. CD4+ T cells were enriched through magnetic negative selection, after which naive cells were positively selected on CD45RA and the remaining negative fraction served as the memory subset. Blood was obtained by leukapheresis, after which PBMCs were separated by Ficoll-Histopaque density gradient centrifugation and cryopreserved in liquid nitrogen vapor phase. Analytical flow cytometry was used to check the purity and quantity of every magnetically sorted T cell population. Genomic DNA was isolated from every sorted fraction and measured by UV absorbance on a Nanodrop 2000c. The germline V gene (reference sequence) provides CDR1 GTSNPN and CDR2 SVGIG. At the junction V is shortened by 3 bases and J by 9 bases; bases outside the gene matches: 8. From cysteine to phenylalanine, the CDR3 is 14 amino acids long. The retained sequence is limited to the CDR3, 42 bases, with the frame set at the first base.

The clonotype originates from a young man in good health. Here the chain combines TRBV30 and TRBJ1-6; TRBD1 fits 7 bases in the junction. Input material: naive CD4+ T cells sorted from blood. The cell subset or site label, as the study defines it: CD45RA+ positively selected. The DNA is TGTGCCTGGAGGATGACAGGGCAGATTTCACCCCTCCACTTT. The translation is CAWRMTGQISPLHF.